This is a list of T cell receptor beta chains from one sample in a study of shared clonotypes between healthy human individuals. Some clones are missing from TCRdb's copy, which holds only in-frame ones; the method was immunoSEQ multiplex PCR. The repertoire holds some 1,900,000 clones, with about 95% as singletons. The specimen was naive CD8+ T cells sorted from blood. Receptors originate from a man aged 18 to 30 in good health. Each CDR3 is given without its conserved first and last residue. Fields, in order: V gene, J gene, CDR3 protein.

v_call: TRBV4-1
j_call: TRBJ2-2
cdr3_aa: ASSQGTVETGELF

v_call: TRBV27
j_call: TRBJ2-1
cdr3_aa: ASSLPSTTGYNEQF

v_call: TRBV4-1
j_call: TRBJ2-7
cdr3_aa: ASSQDLAGSYEQY

v_call: TRBV4-1
j_call: TRBJ1-2
cdr3_aa: ASSQERRDLHYGYT

v_call: TRBV5-1
j_call: TRBJ1-2
cdr3_aa: ASSLEPGQGANYGYT

v_call: TRBV6-1
j_call: TRBJ2-1
cdr3_aa: ASSEMVTVNEQF

v_call: TRBV4-2
j_call: TRBJ2-5
cdr3_aa: ASSQDDRGDETQY

v_call: TRBV27
j_call: TRBJ2-7
cdr3_aa: ASSSGGESYEQY

v_call: TRBV28
j_call: TRBJ1-2
cdr3_aa: ASTRAVQGSSG

v_call: TRBV11-2
j_call: TRBJ2-4
cdr3_aa: ASSWDSGNIQY

v_call: TRBV29-1
j_call: TRBJ2-3
cdr3_aa: SVEDRGSSTDTQY

v_call: TRBV7-9
j_call: TRBJ2-2
cdr3_aa: ASSYPTPSTGELF

v_call: TRBV5-1
j_call: TRBJ2-2
cdr3_aa: ASSYHREATGELF

v_call: TRBV10-3
j_call: TRBJ2-5
cdr3_aa: AISESGHQETQY

v_call: TRBV18
j_call: TRBJ2-2
cdr3_aa: ASSRPGQGARTGELF

v_call: TRBV6-4
j_call: TRBJ1-2
cdr3_aa: ASSDTGGGYT

v_call: TRBV10-1
j_call: TRBJ2-3
cdr3_aa: ASSGALSTDTQY

v_call: TRBV10-2
j_call: TRBJ1-1
cdr3_aa: ASSPAGRGNTEAF

v_call: TRBV14
j_call: TRBJ2-7
cdr3_aa: ASSPVYGSGSYEQY

v_call: TRBV6-5
j_call: TRBJ2-7
cdr3_aa: ASSAGTGGDEQY

v_call: TRBV2
j_call: TRBJ1-5
cdr3_aa: ASSERTASSPPNQPQH

v_call: TRBV4-1
j_call: TRBJ1-6
cdr3_aa: ASSQEGNGSPLH

v_call: TRBV6-1
j_call: TRBJ2-5
cdr3_aa: ASSDGAARQETQY

v_call: TRBV7-2
j_call: TRBJ2-3
cdr3_aa: AIDARDRWPDTQY

v_call: TRBV27
j_call: TRBJ2-2
cdr3_aa: ASRALGGGTGELF